This T cell receptor (beta chain) appears in the sequencing data of a study of T cell repertoires in cytomegalovirus infection. TCRdb independently ran MiXCR on the reads; one entry per CDR3 protein. The repertoire holds some 940,000 distinct CDR3 sequences, with around 29% as singletons. There are many counts of this clonotype. Its antigen is unknown. Germline trimming cut 2 bases from V and 1 base from J; bases unmatched to any gene: 4. Per the germline V gene, CDR1 is ENHRY and CDR2 is SYGVKD. The CDR3 length is 15 residues. This receptor was identified in a human donor in good health (CMV status not recorded). Some clones in this sample may be carry-over from other donors' samples. The material sequenced was cultured CD8+ T cells from PBMCs, taken from culture after CMV antigen stimulation. The chain links TRBV10-3 to TRBJ1-2, with TRBD1 matching 7 bases. In nucleotides, the CDR3 is TGTGCCATCAGTGAGAACACAGGGGATAACTATGGCTACACCTTC. Its protein product is CAISENTGDNYGYTF.